This TCR beta chain appears in the sequencing data of a study of cytomegalovirus exposure and HLA in healthy donors. Findings and limits, study-wide: One variant, a missense change in DCLRE1C, was linked in a later analysis to TCR beta V- and J-gene trimming.

Worth noting for this clone: Its target is not known.

The primer mix had 60 Vbeta and 13 Jbeta primers. The protocol was immunoSEQ multiplex PCR, while the TCRdb copy is restricted to in-frame clones and leaves out a portion. The sample includes some 150,000 clones, about four fifths seen only once; the top ten take about 2%. The receptor was derived from a woman aged 50 to 65 in good health and CMV-seronegative. The source material was PBMCs.

The CDR3 nucleotides read TGCGCCAGCAGCTTGGAAGGTGCCCTAGGTACGCCCCTCCACTTT. It is translated as CASSLEGALGTPLHF. This chain links TRBV5-1 with TRBJ1-6; D unclear. The CDR3 is made up of 15 amino acids. CDR1 is SGHRS, CDR2 YFSETQ, per germline. V was trimmed by 0 bases and J by 13 bases, leaving 17 bases between them.